This TCR beta chain was sequenced during a study of T cell changes during pregnancy in multiple sclerosis. Assay used: immunoSEQ multiplex PCR; TCRdb lists only in-frame clones, some missing. The sample has 93,000 or so clones, around 91% seen once; the top ten hold 0.8% to 1%. Germline V gene lookup returns CDR1 SNHLY and CDR2 FYNNEI. V lost 7 bases and J lost 4; bases outside the gene matches: 6. The CDR3 contains 14 residues. The V and J genes are TRBV2 and TRBJ2-5; the match to TRBD1 covers 10 bases. This specimen was peripheral blood, taken after pregnancy. The origin of this receptor is a female donor with multiple sclerosis, enrolled in a pregnancy study. CDR3 sequence: CASTRGQGSETQYF. CDR3 sequence (DNA): TGTGCCAGCACGAGGGGACAGGGGTCAGAGACCCAGTACTTC.